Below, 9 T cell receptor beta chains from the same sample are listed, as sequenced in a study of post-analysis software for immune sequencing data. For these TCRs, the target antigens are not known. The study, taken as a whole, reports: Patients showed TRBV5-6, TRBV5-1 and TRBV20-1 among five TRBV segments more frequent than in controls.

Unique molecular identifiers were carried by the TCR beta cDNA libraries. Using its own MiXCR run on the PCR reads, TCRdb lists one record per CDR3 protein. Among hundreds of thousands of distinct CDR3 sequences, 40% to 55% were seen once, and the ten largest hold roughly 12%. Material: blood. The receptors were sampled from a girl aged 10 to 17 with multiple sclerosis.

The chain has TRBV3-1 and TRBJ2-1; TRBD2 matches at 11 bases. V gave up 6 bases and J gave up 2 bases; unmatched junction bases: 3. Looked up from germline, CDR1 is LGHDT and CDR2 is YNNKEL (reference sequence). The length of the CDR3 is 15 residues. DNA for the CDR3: TGTGCCAGCAGATTGGGACTAGCGGCCTACAATGAGCAGTTCTTC. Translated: CASRLGLAAYNEQFF.

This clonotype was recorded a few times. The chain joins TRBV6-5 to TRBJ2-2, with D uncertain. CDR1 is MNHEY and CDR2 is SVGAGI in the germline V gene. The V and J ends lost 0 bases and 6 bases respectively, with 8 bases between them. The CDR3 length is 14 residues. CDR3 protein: CASSYSNRAGELFF. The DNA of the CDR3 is TGTGCCAGCAGTTACTCGAATAGGGCCGGGGAGCTGTTTTTT.

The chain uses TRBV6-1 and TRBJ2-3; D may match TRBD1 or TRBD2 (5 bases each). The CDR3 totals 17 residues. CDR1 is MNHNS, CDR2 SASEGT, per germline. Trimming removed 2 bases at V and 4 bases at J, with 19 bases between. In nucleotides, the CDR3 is TGTGCCAGCAGTGAAAAGGGACCGCCCGTCATCGCAGATACGCAGTATTTT. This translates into CASSEKGPPVIADTQYF.

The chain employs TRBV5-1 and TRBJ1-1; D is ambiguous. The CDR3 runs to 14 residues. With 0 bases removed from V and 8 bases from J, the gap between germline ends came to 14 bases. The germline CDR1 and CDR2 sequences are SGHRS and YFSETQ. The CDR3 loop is CASSLEGRPSEAFF. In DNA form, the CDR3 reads TGCGCCAGCAGCTTGGAAGGGAGGCCTTCCGAAGCTTTCTTT.

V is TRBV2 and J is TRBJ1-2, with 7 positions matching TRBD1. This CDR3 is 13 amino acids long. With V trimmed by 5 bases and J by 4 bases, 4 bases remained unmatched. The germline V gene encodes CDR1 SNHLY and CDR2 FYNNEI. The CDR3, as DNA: TGTGCCAGCAGTAAAGGGGGCATCTATGGCTACACCTTC. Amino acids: CASSKGGIYGYTF.

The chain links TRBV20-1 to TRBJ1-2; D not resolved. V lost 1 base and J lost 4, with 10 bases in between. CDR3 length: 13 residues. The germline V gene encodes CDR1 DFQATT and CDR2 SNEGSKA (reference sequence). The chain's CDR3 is CSARVAQIYGYTF. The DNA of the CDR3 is TGCAGTGCTAGAGTAGCACAGATCTATGGCTACACCTTC.

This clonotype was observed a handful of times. The CDR3, as DNA: TGCAGTGCTAGAGATCCCGGGCCAGGGGATTTTCAAGTTGAGACCCAGTACTTC. Amino acids: CSARDPGPGDFQVETQYF. The chain carries TRBV20-1 and TRBJ2-5, with D perhaps TRBD1 (6 bases). CDR1 DFQATT and CDR2 SNEGSKA come from the germline V gene (reference sequence). The CDR3 totals 18 residues. V was shortened by 0 bases and J by 5 bases, with 25 bases between the two germline ends.

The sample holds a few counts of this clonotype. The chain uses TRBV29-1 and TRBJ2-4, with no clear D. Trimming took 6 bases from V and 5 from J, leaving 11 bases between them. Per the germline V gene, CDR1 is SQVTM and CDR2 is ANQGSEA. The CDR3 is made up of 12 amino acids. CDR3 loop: CSVNTMENIQYF. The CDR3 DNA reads TGCAGCGTCAACACCATGGAAAACATTCAGTACTTC. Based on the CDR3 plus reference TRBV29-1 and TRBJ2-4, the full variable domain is SAVISQKPSRDICQRGTSLTIQCQVDSQVTMMFWYRQQPGQSLTLIATANQGSEATYESGFVIDKFPISRPNLTFSTLTVSNMSPEDSSIYLCSVNTMENIQYFGAGTRLSVL.

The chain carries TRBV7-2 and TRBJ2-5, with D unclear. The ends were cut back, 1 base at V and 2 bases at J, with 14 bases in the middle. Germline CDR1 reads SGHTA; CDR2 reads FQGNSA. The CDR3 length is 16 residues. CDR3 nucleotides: TGTGCCAGCAGCTTAGTAGGTCCCCTGGGGCAAGAGACCCAGTACTTC. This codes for CASSLVGPLGQETQYF.